This T cell receptor beta chain was identified in a study of regulatory T cells in long-lasting Graves disease. Construction of the TCR beta libraries employed iRepertoire HTBI primers in conjunction with Arm-PCR of CDR3 regions. TCRdb re-called the multiplex PCR reads through MiXCR, storing one row per CDR3 protein. The top ten clones hold approximately 35% of a sample with approximately 300,000 distinct CDR3 sequences, 18% of them seen once. Regarding time point: newly diagnosed GD, antithyroid drugs for less than 3 months. There was RNA extracted from PBMCs, and the TCR library was made from it. This clonotype was observed at least ten times. Its target is not known. Points from the study as a whole: Since the sample size was small, accuracy may have been reduced. Patients whose Graves' disease persisted exhibited lower TCR diversity than those newly diagnosed.

This TCR came from a female donor with Graves disease. The sequencing used peripheral blood mononuclear cells (PBMCs), collected at new diagnosis, from a patient treated with antithyroid drugs.

The CDR3 nucleotides read TGTGCCAGCAGTCTACCTAGCGGGAGTTATAACACCGGGGAGCTGTTTTTT. This sequence encodes CASSLPSGSYNTGELFF. The chain is built from TRBV6-1 and TRBJ2-2, with 10 bases matching TRBD2. Looked up from germline, CDR1 is MNHNS and CDR2 is SASEGT. This CDR3 contains 17 residues. Trimming took 5 bases from V and 2 from J; bases not matched to a gene: 8.